One T cell receptor (beta chain) is described in this entry. Original handling: Counts of nucleated cells, estimated from reference gene primer amplification, were obtained. Using immunoSEQ multiplex PCR, the repertoire was profiled, and TCRdb retains in-frame clones only, with some absent. The D gene and trimming were derived from the DNA, and the V and J assignments and clone size from that table. The profile shows 120,000 or so clones, about 90% of them singletons. The data were obtained in a study of blood T cell repertoires in COVID-19. Study in general: Sites across the United States, Italy and Spain contributed samples from acute and convalescent COVID-19. T cells, B-cell-depleted T cells, or PBMCs supplied cDNA or gDNA.

This CDR3 contains 14 residues. CDR1 and CDR2 from the germline V gene are SGHTA and FQGNSA. V dropped 5 bases and J dropped 2 bases, with 12 bases sitting between them. This chain links TRBV7-2 with TRBJ1-2; maybe TRBD1 (6 bases). Input material: peripheral blood. The sequence was collected from a human donor in a cohort sampled during active COVID-19. The CDR3 DNA is TGTGCCAGCAGCATTTTACAGGGAAACTATGGCTACACCTTC. Its protein product is CASSILQGNYGYTF.